This T cell receptor beta chain was sequenced for a study of CD8 T cells in Susac syndrome. Reverse transcription used about 0.45 to 1 ug RNA and random hexamers. Using its own MiXCR run on the immunoSEQ multiplex PCR reads, TCRdb lists one record per CDR3 protein. The table shows approximately 74,000 distinct CDR3 sequences, with approximately 94% occurring only once. CDR1 is SGHTA and CDR2 is FQGNSA in the germline V gene. Trimming removed 0 bases from V and 5 bases from J; junction bases left unmatched: 6. This CDR3 is 16 amino acids long. The specimen was CD4+ T cells from PBMCs. The receptor comes from a human donor with Susac syndrome. The chain employs TRBV7-2 and TRBJ2-2, with 7 bases fitting TRBD2. CDR3 protein: CASSLAGSGPTGELFF. The CDR3 bases are TGTGCCAGCAGCTTAGCGGGTAGCGGGCCAACCGGGGAGCTGTTTTTT.